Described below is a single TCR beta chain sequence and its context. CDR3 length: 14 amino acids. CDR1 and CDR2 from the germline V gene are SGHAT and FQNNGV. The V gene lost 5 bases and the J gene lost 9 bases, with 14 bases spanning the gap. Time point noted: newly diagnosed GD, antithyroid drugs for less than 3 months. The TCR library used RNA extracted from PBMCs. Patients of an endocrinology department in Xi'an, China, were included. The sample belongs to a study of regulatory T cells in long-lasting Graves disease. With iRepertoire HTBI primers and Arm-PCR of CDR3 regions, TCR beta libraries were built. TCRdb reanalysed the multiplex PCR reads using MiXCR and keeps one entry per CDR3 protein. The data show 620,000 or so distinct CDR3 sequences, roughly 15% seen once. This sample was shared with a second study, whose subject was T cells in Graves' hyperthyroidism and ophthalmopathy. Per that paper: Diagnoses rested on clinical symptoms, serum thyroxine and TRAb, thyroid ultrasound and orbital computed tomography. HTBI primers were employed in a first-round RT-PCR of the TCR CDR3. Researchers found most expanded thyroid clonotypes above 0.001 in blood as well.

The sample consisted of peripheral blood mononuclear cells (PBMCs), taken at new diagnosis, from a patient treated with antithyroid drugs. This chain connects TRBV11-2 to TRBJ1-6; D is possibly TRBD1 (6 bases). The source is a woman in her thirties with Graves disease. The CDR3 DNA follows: TGTGCCAGCAGCACGGAAGGGGGAACTTCACCCCTCCACTTT. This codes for CASSTEGGTSPLHF.